These 12 T cell receptor beta chains share one sample of origin, sequenced in a study of blood T cell repertoires in COVID-19. Generated by immunoSEQ multiplex PCR, the TCRdb table keeps only in-frame clones and is missing some. This sample has 40,000 to 65,000 clones, with 70% to 85% found just once. Input material: peripheral blood. These receptors were obtained from a human donor in a cohort sampled during active COVID-19.

V usage is TRBV6-2 or TRBV6-3 and J usage is TRBJ1-5; D uncertain. This CDR3 is built from 17 residues. Germline-derived CDR1 and CDR2 are MNHEY and SVGEGT. The V and J ends lost 2 bases and 0 bases respectively, with 14 bases between them. The DNA of the CDR3 is TGTGCCAGCAGTTACCCCGAGCGCGGGTATAGCAATCAGCCCCAGCATTTT. This encodes CASSYPERGYSNQPQHF.

The rearrangement links TRBV7-2 to TRBJ1-4; a possible D gene is TRBD1 (5 bases). The V end was cut by 3 bases, the J end by 8 bases, with 16 bases between. This CDR3 comprises 15 residues. Germline V gives CDR1 SGHTA, CDR2 FQGNSA. Here the CDR3 DNA reads TGTGCCAGCAGCTTGGAGGGGAACAAGGACGAAAAACTGTTTTTT. Its translation: CASSLEGNKDEKLFF. The whole variable domain, filled in from reference TRBV7-2 and TRBJ1-4, reads GAGVSQSPSNKVTEKGKDVELRCDPISGHTALYWYRQSLGQGLEFLIYFQGNSAPDKSGLPSDRFSAERTGGSVSTLTIQRTQQEDSAVYLCASSLEGNKDEKLFFGSGTQLSVL.

V is TRBV28 and J is TRBJ2-2; no clear D gene. The CDR3 consists of 13 residues. Trimming pared 10 bases from V and 1 base from J, leaving 10 bases between. The germline V gene has CDR1 MDHEN and CDR2 SYDVKM. CDR3 sequence reads: CATTAGNTGELFF. CDR3 sequence (DNA): TGTGCCACTACGGCAGGGAACACCGGGGAGCTGTTTTTT.

The chain has TRBV4-2 and TRBJ2-2, with D maybe TRBD2 (6 bases). V gave up 4 bases and J gave up 0 bases, with 12 bases separating them. CDR1 LGHNA and CDR2 YNFKEQ come from the germline V gene. This CDR3 is built from 16 residues. The CDR3 loop is CASSRELASNTGELFF. In DNA form, the CDR3 reads TGTGCCAGCAGCCGAGAGCTAGCGTCGAACACCGGGGAGCTGTTTTTT.

The DNA of the CDR3 is TGTGCCAGCAGTAGCGGGGGCCGAATTAAAGAGACCCAGTACTTC. Its protein product is CASSSGGRIKETQYF. The chain links TRBV6-2 or TRBV6-3 to TRBJ2-5; 8 positions agree with TRBD2. V was clipped by 5 bases and J by 3 bases; unmatched bases: 8. Germline V gene sequence: CDR1 MNHEY, CDR2 SVGEGT. The CDR3 runs to 15 residues.

The chain links TRBV7-8 to TRBJ2-2; possible D gene TRBD2, 5 bases. V lost 5 bases to trimming and J lost 3 bases, with 10 bases between them. The germline CDR1 and CDR2 sequences are SGHVS and FQNEAQ. CDR3 size: 14 residues. CDR3 sequence reads: CASSPDFYTGELFF. In DNA form, the CDR3 reads TGTGCCAGCAGCCCGGACTTTTACACCGGGGAGCTGTTTTTT.

The rearrangement links TRBV7-3 to TRBJ2-1; 8 bases line up with TRBD1. This CDR3 has 15 residues. CDR1 is SGHTA, CDR2 FQGTGA, per germline. V was clipped by 4 bases and J by 7 bases; unmatched bases: 9. The DNA for the CDR3 is TGTGCCAGCAGCTCCGGACAGGGCTATAGAAATGAGCAGTTCTTC. Amino acid sequence: CASSSGQGYRNEQFF.

This chain links TRBV29-1 with TRBJ2-7; 7 bases map to TRBD2. The CDR3 is 13 residues long. The germline V gene encodes CDR1 SQVTM and CDR2 ANQGSEA. The V gene end was trimmed by 4 bases and the J gene end by 2 bases; junction bases not matched to a gene: 5. The CDR3 reads CSVAGRGPYEQYF. CDR3 bases: TGCAGCGTTGCGGGGAGGGGACCCTACGAGCAGTACTTC.

The gene calls are TRBV7-8 and TRBJ2-2, with D unresolved. V was pared by 1 base and J by 0 bases, with 6 bases between. Looked up from germline, CDR1 is SGHVS and CDR2 is FQNEAQ. The CDR3 is 15 amino acids. The DNA for the CDR3 is TGTGCCAGCAGCTTAGGGGCCGCGAACACCGGGGAGCTGTTTTTT. Its translation: CASSLGAANTGELFF. The full variable domain, completed using reference TRBV7-8 and TRBJ2-2, is GAGVSQSPRYKVAKRGQDVALRCDPISGHVSLFWYQQALGQGPEFLTYFQNEAQLDKSGLPSDRFFAERPEGSVSTLKIQRTQQEDSAVYLCASSLGAANTGELFFGEGSRLTVL.

The J gene is TRBJ2-1, the V gene TRBV9; D is perhaps TRBD2 (5 bases). Germline assignment: CDR1 SGDLS and CDR2 YYNGEE. V was cut by 1 base and J by 7 bases, with 12 bases left in between. This CDR3 is built from 14 residues. CDR3 residues: CASSVSGVRNEQFF. The CDR3 DNA is TGTGCCAGCAGCGTATCCGGGGTTCGGAATGAGCAGTTCTTC.

The rearrangement uses TRBV20-1 and TRBJ2-7; D gene unclear. Germline V gives CDR1 DFQATT, CDR2 SNEGSKA (reference sequence). The CDR3 is 10 amino acids. The CDR3 DNA is TGCAGCCTAAGAATCCGCGAGCAGTACTTC. Protein sequence: CSLRIREQYF.

This clone was recorded once. The chain recombines TRBV28 with TRBJ2-7, with 8 bases that match TRBD1. CDR1 is MDHEN and CDR2 is SYDVKM in the germline V gene. Trimming removed 2 bases from V and 2 bases from J; junction bases left unmatched: 5. The CDR3 loop spans 15 amino acids. The CDR3: CASSLPTGGTYEQYF. The CDR3 bases are TGTGCCAGCAGTTTACCCACAGGGGGAACCTACGAGCAGTACTTC.